This T cell receptor (beta chain) was obtained from a study of T cells after yellow fever vaccination. One entry per CDR3 protein results from TCRdb running MiXCR on the 5' RACE reads. Among under 80,000 distinct CDR3 sequences listed, approximately 7.4% were seen once. Study observations and caveats: The appearance of a small share of clonotypes in both CD4 and CD8 compartments was observed. Contaminants from the bulk population, in the form of abundant clonotypes, could be found in FACS-sorted repertoires.

With respect to this clonotype: Its target is not known.

With 1 base removed from V and 6 bases from J, the gap between germline ends came to 8 bases. The CDR3 consists of 13 residues. The germline V gene has CDR1 SGHDN and CDR2 FVKESK. This chain joins TRBV14 and TRBJ2-3, with D perhaps TRBD1 (6 bases). The receptor comes from a man aged 30 to 39 who received the YFV17D yellow fever vaccine. The material sequenced was CD8+ T cells sorted from PBMCs, taken 15 days after the yellow fever booster vaccination. The CDR3, as DNA: TGTGCCAGCAGCCAAGCAGGGGTCGATACGCAGTATTTT. Encoded protein: CASSQAGVDTQYF. Variable domain in full (rest from reference TRBV14 and TRBJ2-3): EAGVTQFPSHSVIEKGQTVTLRCDPISGHDNLYWYRRVMGKEIKFLLHFVKESKQDESGMPNNRFLAERTGGTYSTLKVQPAELEDSGVYFCASSQAGVDTQYFGPGTRLTVL.